Below are 12 T cell receptor beta chains sequenced from a single sample in a study of T cell responses to AZD1222 COVID-19 vaccine. The repertoire was sequenced with immunoSEQ multiplex PCR; TCRdb's copy has only in-frame clones and lacks some. Of approximately 160,000 clones in the sample, around 94% were seen once. The specimen comprised peripheral blood, sampled 28 days after the second AZD1222 dose. The source of these receptors is an adult who received the AZD1222 COVID-19 vaccine.

The chain combines TRBV7-2 with TRBJ2-2; tentatively, D is TRBD1 (6 bases). The V gene's germline CDR1 is SGHTA and CDR2 FQGNSA. The CDR3 is 14 amino acids. The CDR3: CAEGERGNTGELFF. CDR3 DNA: TGTGCTGAGGGGGAGCGCGGGAACACCGGGGAGCTGTTTTTT.

The CDR3: CASSLAPPGQGEKLFF. The CDR3, as DNA: TGTGCCAGCAGCTTAGCCCCTCCGGGACAGGGGGAAAAACTGTTTTTT. This chain uses TRBV7-2 with TRBJ1-4, with 10 bases that match TRBD1. Trimming at V came to 0 bases and at J to 8 bases, leaving 6 bases not matched to a gene. CDR3 length: 16 residues. CDR1 SGHTA and CDR2 FQGNSA come from the germline V gene.

J is TRBJ1-2 and V is TRBV3-1 (or the pseudogene TRBV3-2); possibly TRBD1 for D (6 bases). CDR1 and CDR2 from the germline V gene are LGHDT and YNNKEL (reference sequence). The V gene lost 3 bases and the J gene lost 7 bases, with 12 bases spanning the gap. This CDR3 is 13 amino acids long. The CDR3 DNA reads TGTGCCAGCAGCCACGATCAGGGGCCTGGCTACACCTTC. Translation: CASSHDQGPGYTF.

V and J are TRBV5-1 and TRBJ1-2, with 8 bases fitting TRBD1. V gave up 2 bases and J gave up 7 bases; unmatched junction bases: 7. The CDR3 has 14 amino acids. Germline CDR1 and CDR2: SGHRS and YFSETQ. The CDR3 bases are TGCGCCAGCAGCTTTAGATCAGGGGGCGGTGGCTACACCTTC. It specifies CASSFRSGGGGYTF.

The chain has TRBV5-4 and TRBJ1-2; 8 bases map to TRBD1. Germline-derived CDR1 and CDR2 are SGHNT and YYREEE (reference sequence). The CDR3 consists of 16 residues. V shed 5 bases and J 5 bases; nucleotides not matched to a gene: 14. The CDR3 nucleotides read TGTGCCAGCAGGCTCATAGGGCAGGGGGCTCAATATGGCTACACCTTC. It translates to CASRLIGQGAQYGYTF. Using reference TRBV5-4 and TRBJ1-2 for the parts outside the CDR3, the full variable domain is ETGVTQSPTHLIKTRGQQVTLRCSSQSGHNTVSWYQQALGQGPQFIFQYYREEENGRGNFPPRFSGLQFPNYSSELNVNALELDDSALYLCASRLIGQGAQYGYTFGSGTRLTVV.

This sequence joins TRBV15 and TRBJ2-7; 10 positions agree with TRBD1. This CDR3 region has 14 residues. J gave up 5 bases and V 5 bases, and 6 bases lay outside the gene matches. CDR1 is LNHNV and CDR2 is YYDKDF in the germline V gene (reference sequence). The CDR3 loop reads CATSRDRGVHEQYF. For the CDR3, the DNA is TGTGCCACCAGCCGGGACAGGGGTGTTCACGAGCAGTACTTC.

CDR3 amino acids: CASSLPAGWETQYF. The CDR3, as DNA: TGTGCCAGCAGCTTACCAGCGGGGTGGGAGACCCAGTACTTC. This chain links TRBV7-9 with TRBJ2-5; the match to TRBD2 covers 7 bases. Looked up from germline, CDR1 is SEHNR and CDR2 is FQNEAQ (reference sequence). V shed 2 bases, J shed 5 bases, and the junction held 5 bases outside the gene matches. This CDR3 spans 14 amino acids.

The chain combines TRBV27 with TRBJ2-1; TRBD2 aligns across 11 bases. V was pared by 4 bases and J by 6 bases, with 5 bases of the junction left unmatched. The CDR3 is 15 residues long. Per germline, CDR1 MNHEY and CDR2 SMNVEV (reference sequence). The CDR3 coding sequence is TGTGCCAGCAGTTCTCCCGGGACTAGCGGCAATGAGCAGTTCTTC. Protein sequence: CASSSPGTSGNEQFF.

This chain connects TRBV5-8 to TRBJ1-1, with D possibly TRBD1 on 5 matching bases. V lost 0 bases to trimming and J lost 1 base, with 7 bases between them. Looked up from germline, CDR1 is SGHTS and CDR2 is YDEGEE. The CDR3 has 14 amino acids. Here the CDR3 reads CASSLGQKNTEAFF. Written as DNA, the CDR3 is TGTGCCAGCAGCTTGGGACAGAAGAACACTGAAGCTTTCTTT.

This chain links TRBV3-1 (or the pseudogene TRBV3-2) with TRBJ1-3; D not resolved. V lost 4 bases, J lost 0 bases, and 13 bases lay in between. The CDR3 extends over 16 amino acids. CDR1 LGHDT and CDR2 YNNKEL come from the germline V gene (reference sequence). The CDR3 sequence is CASSPEVHFSGNTIYF. The CDR3, as DNA: TGTGCCAGCAGCCCAGAGGTCCACTTCTCTGGAAACACCATATATTTT.

This clone was detected only once. The V gene is TRBV9, the J gene TRBJ1-3; D is unresolved. Trimming stripped 4 bases from V and 3 bases from J, with 17 bases between. The CDR3 is made up of 16 amino acids. CDR1 and CDR2 (germline): SGDLS, YYNGEE. CDR3 nucleotides: TGTGCCAGCAGCAACTCCCGTGGGAGAATTGGAAACACCATATATTTT. As protein: CASSNSRGRIGNTIYF.

V is TRBV5-1 and J is TRBJ2-3, with TRBD2 matching over 9 bases. Germline V gene data show CDR1 as SGHRS and CDR2 as YFSETQ. CDR3 length equals 16 residues. V shed 1 base and J 5 bases; nucleotides not matched to a gene: 8. CDR3 amino acids: CASSLILAGRGDTQYF. The CDR3 nucleotides read TGCGCCAGCAGCTTGATCCTAGCGGGAAGGGGAGATACGCAGTATTTT.